This T cell receptor (beta chain) was profiled in a study of technical replicates of blood from a few donors. The protocol was immunoSEQ multiplex PCR, while the TCRdb copy is restricted to in-frame clones and leaves out a portion. The table shows about 69,000 clones, with 88% occurring only once. This CDR3 is built from 14 residues. The V end lost 1 base, the J end lost 6 bases, and 13 bases lay between the germline ends. The germline V gene has CDR1 SEHNR and CDR2 FQNEAQ (reference sequence). The gene calls are TRBV7-9 and TRBJ2-7; D is undetermined. Sequenced input: PBMCs. The sequence derives from a human donor in good health. Some clones in this sample may be carry-over from other donors' samples. The CDR3 here is CASSLGAFVGEQYF. The CDR3, as DNA: TGTGCCAGCAGCTTAGGGGCCTTCGTAGGCGAGCAGTACTTC.